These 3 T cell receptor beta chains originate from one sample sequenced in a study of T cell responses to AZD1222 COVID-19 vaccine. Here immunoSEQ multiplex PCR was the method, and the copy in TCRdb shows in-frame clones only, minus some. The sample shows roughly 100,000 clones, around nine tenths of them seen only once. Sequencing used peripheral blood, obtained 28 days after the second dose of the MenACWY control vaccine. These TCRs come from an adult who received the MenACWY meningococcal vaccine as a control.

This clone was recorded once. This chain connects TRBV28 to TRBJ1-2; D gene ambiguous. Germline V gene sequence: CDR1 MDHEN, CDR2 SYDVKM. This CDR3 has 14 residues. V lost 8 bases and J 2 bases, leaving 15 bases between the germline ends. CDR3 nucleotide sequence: TGTGCCAGCGCTACTCAGTACTCCAACTATGGCTACACCTTC. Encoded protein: CASATQYSNYGYTF.

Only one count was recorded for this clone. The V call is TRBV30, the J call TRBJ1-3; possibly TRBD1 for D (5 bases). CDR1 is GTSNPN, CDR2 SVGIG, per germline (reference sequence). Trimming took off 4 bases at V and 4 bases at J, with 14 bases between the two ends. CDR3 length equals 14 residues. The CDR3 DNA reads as TGTGCCTGGATCGCAGGGCTGGCCGGAAACACCATATATTTT. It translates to CAWIAGLAGNTIYF.

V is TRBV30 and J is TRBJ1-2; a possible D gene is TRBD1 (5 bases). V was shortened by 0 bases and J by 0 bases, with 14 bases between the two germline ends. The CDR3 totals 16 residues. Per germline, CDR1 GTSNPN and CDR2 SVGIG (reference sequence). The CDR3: CAWSVWRGGSNYGYTF. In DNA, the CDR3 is TGTGCCTGGAGTGTATGGAGGGGCGGTTCTAACTATGGCTACACCTTC.